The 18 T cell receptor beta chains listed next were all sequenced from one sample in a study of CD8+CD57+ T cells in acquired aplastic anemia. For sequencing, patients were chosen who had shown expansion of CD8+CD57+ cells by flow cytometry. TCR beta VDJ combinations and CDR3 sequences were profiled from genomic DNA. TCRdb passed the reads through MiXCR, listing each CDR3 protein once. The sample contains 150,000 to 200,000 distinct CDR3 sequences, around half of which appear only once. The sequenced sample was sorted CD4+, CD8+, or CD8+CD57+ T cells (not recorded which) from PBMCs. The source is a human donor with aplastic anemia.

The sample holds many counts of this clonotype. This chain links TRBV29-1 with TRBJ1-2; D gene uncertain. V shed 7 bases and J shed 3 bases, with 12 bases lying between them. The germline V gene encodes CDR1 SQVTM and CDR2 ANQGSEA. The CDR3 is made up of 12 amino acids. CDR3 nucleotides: TGCAGCGGGGGAGGAGGCGACTATGGCTACACCTTC. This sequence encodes CSGGGGDYGYTF.

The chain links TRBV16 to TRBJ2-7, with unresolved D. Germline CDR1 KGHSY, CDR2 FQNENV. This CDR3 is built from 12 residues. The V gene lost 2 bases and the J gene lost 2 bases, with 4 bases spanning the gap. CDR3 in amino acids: CASSQNTYEQYF. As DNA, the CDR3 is TGTGCCAGCAGCCAAAATACCTACGAGCAGTACTTC.

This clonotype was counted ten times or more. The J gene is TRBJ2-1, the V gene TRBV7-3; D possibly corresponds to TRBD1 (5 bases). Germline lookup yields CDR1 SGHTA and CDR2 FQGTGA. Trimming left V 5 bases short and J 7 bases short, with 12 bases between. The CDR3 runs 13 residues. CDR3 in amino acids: CASSPGQGNEQFF. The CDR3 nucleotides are TGTGCCAGCAGCCCAGGACAAGGGAATGAGCAGTTCTTC.

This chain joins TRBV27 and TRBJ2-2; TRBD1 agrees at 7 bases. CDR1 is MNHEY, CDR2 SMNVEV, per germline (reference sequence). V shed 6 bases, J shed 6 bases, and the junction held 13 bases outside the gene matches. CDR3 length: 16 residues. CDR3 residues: CASSPSGTEPPGELFF. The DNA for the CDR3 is TGTGCCAGCAGCCCCTCCGGGACAGAGCCCCCCGGGGAGCTGTTTTTT.

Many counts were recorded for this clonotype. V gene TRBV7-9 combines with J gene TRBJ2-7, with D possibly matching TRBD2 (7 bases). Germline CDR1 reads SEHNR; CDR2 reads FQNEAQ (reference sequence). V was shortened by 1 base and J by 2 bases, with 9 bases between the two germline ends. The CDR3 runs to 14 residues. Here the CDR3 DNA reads TGTGCCAGCAGCTTAGAGGGGGGGACCTACGAGCAGTACTTC. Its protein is CASSLEGGTYEQYF.

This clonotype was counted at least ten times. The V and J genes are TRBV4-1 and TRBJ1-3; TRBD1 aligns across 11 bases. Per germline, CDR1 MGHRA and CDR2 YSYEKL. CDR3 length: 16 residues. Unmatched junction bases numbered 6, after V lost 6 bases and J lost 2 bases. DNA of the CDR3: TGCGCCAGCAGACTTGGGACAGGGGGAACTGGAAACACCATATATTTT. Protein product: CASRLGTGGTGNTIYF.

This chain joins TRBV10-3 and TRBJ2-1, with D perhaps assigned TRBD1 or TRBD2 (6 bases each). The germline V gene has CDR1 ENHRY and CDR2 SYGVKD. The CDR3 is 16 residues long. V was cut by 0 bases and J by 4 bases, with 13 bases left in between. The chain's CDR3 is CAISESIGGTYNEQFF. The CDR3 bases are TGTGCCATCAGTGAGTCGATAGGGGGGACTTACAATGAGCAGTTCTTC.

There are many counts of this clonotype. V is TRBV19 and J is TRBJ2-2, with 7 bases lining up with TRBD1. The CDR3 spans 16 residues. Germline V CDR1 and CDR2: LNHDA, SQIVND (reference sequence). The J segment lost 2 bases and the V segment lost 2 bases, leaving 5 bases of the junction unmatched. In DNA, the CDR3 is TGTGCCAGTAGTATAAGAGGGGGCAGAAACACCGGGGAGCTGTTTTTT. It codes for CASSIRGGRNTGELFF.

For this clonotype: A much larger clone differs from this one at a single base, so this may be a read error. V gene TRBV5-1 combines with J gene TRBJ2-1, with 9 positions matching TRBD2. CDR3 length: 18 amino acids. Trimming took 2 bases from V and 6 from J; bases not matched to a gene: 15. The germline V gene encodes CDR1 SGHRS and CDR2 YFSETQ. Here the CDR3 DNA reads TGCGCCAGCAGCTTTGGGGCTAGCGGGATCAGTGGACGCAATGAGCAGTTCTTC. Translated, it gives CASSFGASGISGRNEQFF.

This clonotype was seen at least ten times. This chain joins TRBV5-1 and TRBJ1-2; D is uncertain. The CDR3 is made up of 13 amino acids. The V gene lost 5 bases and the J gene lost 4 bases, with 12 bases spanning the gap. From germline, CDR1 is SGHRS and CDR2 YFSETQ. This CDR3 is CASRAEGSYGYTF. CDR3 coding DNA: TGCGCCAGCAGGGCGGAGGGCTCCTATGGCTACACCTTC.

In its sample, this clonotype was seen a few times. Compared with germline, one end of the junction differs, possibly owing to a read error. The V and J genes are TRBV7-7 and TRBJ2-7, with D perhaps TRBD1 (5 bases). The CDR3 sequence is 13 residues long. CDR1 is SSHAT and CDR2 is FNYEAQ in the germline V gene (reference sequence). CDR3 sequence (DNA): TGTGCTAGCAGCTTATCACAGGACTACGAGCAGTACTTC. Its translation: CASSLSQDYEQYF.

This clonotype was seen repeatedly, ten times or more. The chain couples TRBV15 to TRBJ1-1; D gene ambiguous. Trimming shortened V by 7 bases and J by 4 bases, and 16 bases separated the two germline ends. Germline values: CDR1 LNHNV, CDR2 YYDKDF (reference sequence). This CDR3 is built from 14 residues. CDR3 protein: CATIEKGGITEAFF. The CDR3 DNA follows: TGTGCCACCATCGAAAAGGGAGGTATCACTGAAGCTTTCTTT.

The CDR3 DNA reads TGCGCCAGCAGCTCGGGAGGCTACACCTTC. This sequence encodes CASSSGGYTF. The chain joins TRBV5-1 to TRBJ1-2, with D unresolved. V gave up 3 bases and J gave up 8 bases, with 5 bases separating them. The CDR3 extends over 10 amino acids. Germline CDR1 is SGHRS and CDR2 is YFSETQ.

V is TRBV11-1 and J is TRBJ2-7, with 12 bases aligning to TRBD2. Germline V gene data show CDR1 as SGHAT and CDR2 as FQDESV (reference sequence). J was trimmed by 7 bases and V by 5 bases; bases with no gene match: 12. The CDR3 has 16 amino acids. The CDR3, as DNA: TGTGCCAGCAGCCCTCAGGCTAGCGGGAGGGCCAGTGAGCAGTACGTC. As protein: CASSPQASGRASEQYV.

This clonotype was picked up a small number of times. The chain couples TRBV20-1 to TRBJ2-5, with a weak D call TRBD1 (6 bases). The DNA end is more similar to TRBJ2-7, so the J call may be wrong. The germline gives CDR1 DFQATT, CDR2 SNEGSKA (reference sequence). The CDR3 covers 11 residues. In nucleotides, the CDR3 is TGCAGTGCGAGGACAGCCTACGAGCAGTACTTC. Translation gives CSARTAYEQYF.

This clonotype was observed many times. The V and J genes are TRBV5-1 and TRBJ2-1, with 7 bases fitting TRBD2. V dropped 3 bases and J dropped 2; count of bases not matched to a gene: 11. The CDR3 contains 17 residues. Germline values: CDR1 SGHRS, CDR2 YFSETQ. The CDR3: CASSWVGLAETYNEQFF. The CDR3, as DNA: TGCGCCAGCAGCTGGGTAGGGCTAGCGGAGACCTACAATGAGCAGTTCTTC.

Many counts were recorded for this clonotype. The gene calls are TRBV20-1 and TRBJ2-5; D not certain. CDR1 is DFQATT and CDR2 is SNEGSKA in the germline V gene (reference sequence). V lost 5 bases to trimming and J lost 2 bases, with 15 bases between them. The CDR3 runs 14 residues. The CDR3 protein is CSAEAAEWQETQYF. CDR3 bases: TGCAGTGCTGAGGCGGCGGAATGGCAAGAGACCCAGTACTTC.

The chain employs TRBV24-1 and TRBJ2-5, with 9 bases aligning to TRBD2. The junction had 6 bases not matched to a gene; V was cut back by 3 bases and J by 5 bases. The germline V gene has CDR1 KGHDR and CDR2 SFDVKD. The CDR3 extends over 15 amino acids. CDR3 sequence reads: CATSDGGRAEETQYF. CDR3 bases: TGTGCCACCAGTGATGGCGGGAGGGCCGAGGAGACCCAGTACTTC.